Here is one TCR beta chain with its context. Repertoires were generated with immunoSEQ multiplex PCR, while TCRdb's copy carries only in-frame clones and drops some. This table has approximately 210,000 clones, 88% appearing once. The CDR3 extends over 13 amino acids. Deletions cut 2 bases from V and 0 bases from J, with 3 bases between. Germline V gives CDR1 SGDLS, CDR2 YYNGEE. This sample is drawn from a study of blood T cell repertoires in COVID-19. Study details: Sources were T cells, B-cell-depleted T cells, or PBMCs; the material itself was cDNA or gDNA.

Source material: peripheral blood. This sequence was found in a human donor in a cohort sampled during active COVID-19. The chain joins TRBV9 to TRBJ1-5; no firm D call. CDR3 in DNA: TGTGCCAGCAGCGTCCATAGCAATCAGCCCCAGCATTTT. Translation: CASSVHSNQPQHF.